This passage covers 29 T cell receptor beta chains from one sample sequenced in a study of blood T cells in healthy people across ages. For the second PCR, which ran for 7 to 11 cycles, a sample-barcoded 5' primer and a J-beta primer mix were used. MiXCR was run by TCRdb on the 5' RACE reads, yielding one entry per CDR3 protein. This sample has 1.5 million to 2 million distinct CDR3 sequences, with about 32% found just once. Sample: blood. Source of these receptors: a woman aged 25 to 39 in good health.

This chain connects TRBV7-8 to TRBJ1-1; TRBD1 aligns across 7 bases. The CDR3 has 14 residues. The germline V gene has CDR1 SGHVS and CDR2 FQNEAQ. The ends lost 4 bases at V and 7 bases at J; junction bases unmatched: 9. DNA of the CDR3: TGTGCCAGCAGCTCCCTGGAGGGGGCACTTGAAGCTTTCTTT. It encodes CASSSLEGALEAFF.

A few counts support this clonotype. The chain has TRBV6-5 and TRBJ2-7; TRBD1 aligns across 7 bases. The CDR3 loop spans 14 amino acids. Germline CDR1 is MNHEY and CDR2 is SVGAGI. With V trimmed by 0 bases and J by 6 bases, 5 bases remained unmatched. DNA for the CDR3: TGTGCCAGCAGTTACTCTGAACAGGGGAGCGAGCAGTACTTC. Translating gives CASSYSEQGSEQYF.

This clonotype was counted at least ten times. The chain uses TRBV7-2 and TRBJ1-5; no clear D. Trimming removed 5 bases at V and 7 bases at J, with 9 bases between. CDR1 and CDR2 from the germline V gene are SGHTA and FQGNSA. The CDR3 extends over 12 amino acids. The DNA for the CDR3 is TGTGCCAGCAGCCTGGACTTACAGCCCCAGCATTTT. It specifies CASSLDLQPQHF.

The chain recombines TRBV3-1 with TRBJ2-5; a possible D gene is TRBD2 (6 bases). CDR3 length: 14 amino acids. V was cut by 1 base and J by 6 bases, with 12 bases left in between. Germline CDR1 and CDR2: LGHDT and YNNKEL (reference sequence). The DNA of the CDR3 is TGTGCCAGCAGCCAAGGGGAGGCTTCAAAGACCCAGTACTTC. Translated, it gives CASSQGEASKTQYF.

The chain employs TRBV10-3 and TRBJ2-5; D possibly corresponds to TRBD2 (7 bases). The V gene lost 4 bases and the J gene lost 4 bases, with 19 bases spanning the gap. There are 16 residues in the CDR3. The germline V gene has CDR1 ENHRY and CDR2 SYGVKD. The CDR3 sequence: CAISGGGARVGETQYF. The CDR3 DNA sequence: TGTGCCATCAGTGGTGGGGGGGCGAGGGTTGGAGAGACCCAGTACTTC.

This clonotype was observed a single time. The chain employs TRBV5-1 and TRBJ2-1; 10 nucleotides line up with TRBD2. Germline V lookup: CDR1 SGHRS, CDR2 YFSETQ. V lost 5 bases and J lost 10; bases outside the gene matches: 12. The CDR3 sequence is 15 residues long. CDR3 in DNA: TGCGCCAGCAGAGGCCAGCGGGGGGGCCAGGGAGAGCAGTTCTTC. Translation gives CASRGQRGGQGEQFF.

This chain links TRBV5-1 with TRBJ1-1; tentatively, D is TRBD1 (5 bases). V was shortened by 1 base and J by 1 base, with 11 bases between the two germline ends. CDR1 is SGHRS, CDR2 YFSETQ, per germline. This CDR3 contains 15 residues. The CDR3 coding sequence is TGCGCCAGCAGCTTGCTGGGGCCCCGGAACACTGAAGCTTTCTTT. Residues: CASSLLGPRNTEAFF.

V and J are TRBV5-1 and TRBJ1-2; D gene uncertain. V was trimmed by 1 base and J by 1 base, leaving 11 bases between them. The CDR3 loop spans 15 amino acids. Germline V gene lookup returns CDR1 SGHRS and CDR2 YFSETQ. CDR3 nucleotides: TGCGCCAGCAGCTTGTCGGCAGAATTTAACTATGGCTACACCTTC. This translates into CASSLSAEFNYGYTF.

The chain is built from TRBV11-2 and TRBJ2-3; 11 positions match TRBD2. The V segment lost 5 bases and the J segment 2 bases; nucleotides outside the gene matches: 6. CDR3 size: 16 residues. Germline V gene data show CDR1 as SGHAT and CDR2 as FQNNGV. For the CDR3, the DNA is TGTGCCAGCAGCCCGATAGCGGGGGGGATCACAGATACGCAGTATTTT. Residues: CASSPIAGGITDTQYF. The whole variable domain, remainder taken from reference TRBV11-2 and TRBJ2-3, is EAGVAQSPRYKIIEKRQSVAFWCNPISGHATLYWYQQILGQGPKLLIQFQNNGVVDDSQLPKDRFSAERLKGVDSTLKIQPAKLEDSAVYLCASSPIAGGITDTQYFGPGTRLTVL.

The CDR3 nucleotides are TGTGCCAGCAGCTCCCCTCACCTAGCGGGGTCGGCCTACGAGCAGTACTTC. Amino acids: CASSSPHLAGSAYEQYF. The chain uses TRBV7-2 and TRBJ2-7; the match to TRBD2 covers 9 bases. The germline gives CDR1 SGHTA, CDR2 FQGNSA. The trim removed 4 bases at V and 2 bases at J, leaving 12 bases unmatched. This CDR3 comprises 17 residues.

This rearrangement joins TRBV15 to TRBJ1-5; possibly TRBD1 for D (5 bases). V gave up 2 bases and J gave up 1 base, with 15 bases separating them. This CDR3 comprises 17 residues. Germline values: CDR1 LNHNV, CDR2 YYDKDF (reference sequence). CDR3 sequence: CATSRRAGKGSNQPQHF. The CDR3 DNA is TGTGCCACCAGCAGACGAGCAGGGAAAGGAAGCAATCAGCCCCAGCATTTT.

This chain uses TRBV12-3 or TRBV12-4 with TRBJ2-3; the match to TRBD2 covers 13 bases. CDR3 length: 16 amino acids. V was clipped by 3 bases and J by 6 bases; unmatched bases: 6. Here the CDR3 reads CASSFGTSGVGDTQYF. CDR3 in DNA: TGTGCCAGCAGTTTCGGGACTAGCGGGGTCGGGGATACGCAGTATTTT.

The chain carries TRBV6-2 or TRBV6-3 and TRBJ1-1, with 8 bases lining up with TRBD1. The V and J ends lost 6 bases and 4 bases, in that order; junction bases with no gene match: 10. The CDR3 runs 15 residues. Germline V gene lookup returns CDR1 MNHEY and CDR2 SVGEGT. The CDR3 sequence: CASSQTGQGFTEAFF. CDR3 bases: TGTGCCAGCAGCCAAACCGGACAGGGTTTCACTGAAGCTTTCTTT.

Note on this clonotype: Sequence at one end of the junction differs from germline and may be a read error. The chain links TRBV7-8 to TRBJ2-1; the match to TRBD2 covers 13 bases. Germline CDR1 reads SGHVS; CDR2 reads FQNEAQ. The CDR3 consists of 18 residues. The CDR3 loop reads CVSSLALAGGPSYNEQFF. DNA of the CDR3: TGTGTCAGCAGCTTAGCACTAGCGGGAGGGCCCTCCTACAATGAGCAGTTCTTC.

This clonotype was seen repeatedly, ten times or more. The chain has TRBV12-3 or TRBV12-4 and TRBJ2-5, with D possibly being TRBD2 (5 bases). V gave up 0 bases and J gave up 3 bases, with 8 bases separating them. The CDR3 contains 14 residues. In nucleotides, the CDR3 is TGTGCCAGCAGTTTAGCCGAGGGAGAAGAGACCCAGTACTTC. Encoded protein: CASSLAEGEETQYF.

The genes are TRBV18 and TRBJ1-6; D gene uncertain. The V end was cut by 6 bases, the J end by 7 bases, with 16 bases between. The CDR3 contains 15 residues. CDR1 and CDR2 (germline): KGHSH, LQKENI. In DNA form, the CDR3 reads TGTGCCAGCTCCCCCGGGCCATCAACAAATTCACCCCTCCACTTT. Its translation is CASSPGPSTNSPLHF. The full variable domain, with the rest looked up from reference TRBV18 and TRBJ1-6, is NAGVMQNPRHLVRRRGQEARLRCSPMKGHSHVYWYRQLPEEGLKFMVYLQKENIIDESGMPKERFSAEFPKEGPSILRIQQVVRGDSAAYFCASSPGPSTNSPLHFGNGTRLTVT.

This clonotype was picked up a small number of times. This may be a read error, as it is one base from a much larger clone. The J gene is TRBJ2-5, the V gene TRBV10-3, with TRBD2 matching over 13 bases. The length of the CDR3 is 14 residues. From germline, CDR1 is ENHRY and CDR2 SYGVKD. Trimming cost V 6 bases and J 9 bases; bases outside gene matches: 7. This CDR3 reads CAISGLAGEEAQYF. CDR3 nucleotides: TGTGCCATCAGCGGACTAGCGGGGGAGGAGGCCCAGTACTTC.

This chain joins TRBV5-1 and TRBJ2-5; D perhaps matches TRBD1 (6 bases). The V end was cut by 0 bases, the J end by 5 bases, with 14 bases between. Germline values: CDR1 SGHRS, CDR2 YFSETQ. This CDR3 comprises 15 residues. CDR3 coding DNA: TGCGCCAGCAGCTTGGCCACCAGGGGTCGGGAGACCCAGTACTTC. Translating it yields CASSLATRGRETQYF.

In this sample, this clonotype turned up a few times. The V and J genes are TRBV10-1 and TRBJ2-2; tentative D call: TRBD1 (6 bases). The CDR3 runs to 15 residues. Germline V CDR1 and CDR2: WNHNN, SYGVQD (reference sequence). V was pared by 7 bases and J by 1 base, with 13 bases between. The CDR3 loop is CASNNGQLNTGELFF. The DNA for the CDR3 is TGCGCCAGCAACAACGGACAGCTGAACACCGGGGAGCTGTTTTTT.

V usage is TRBV4-1 and J usage is TRBJ2-7; 8 nucleotides agree with TRBD2. With V trimmed by 0 bases and J by 2 bases, 3 bases remained unmatched. CDR3 length: 15 residues. Germline V gene lookup returns CDR1 MGHRA and CDR2 YSYEKL. CDR3 DNA sequence: TGCGCCAGCAGCCAAGAGACTAGCGTGGCCTACGAGCAGTACTTC. It translates to CASSQETSVAYEQYF.

Turning to this clonotype: A much larger clone differs from this one at a single base, so this may be a read error. V is TRBV4-1 and J is TRBJ2-5; D is undetermined. The CDR3 is made up of 14 amino acids. CDR1 MGHRA and CDR2 YSYEKL come from the germline V gene. Between the trimmed V and J ends, which lost 1 base and 1 base, there was a span of 7 bases. The CDR3 reads CASSQGLTQETQYF. The CDR3 region has the DNA TGCGCCAGCAGCCAAGGATTGACCCAAGAGACCCAGTACTTC.

This clonotype has ten or more counts. The chain recombines TRBV12-3 or TRBV12-4 with TRBJ1-5, with D perhaps matching TRBD1 (5 bases). The CDR3 runs 15 residues. The ends were cut back, 4 bases at V and 0 bases at J, with 10 bases in the middle. CDR3 bases: TGTGCCAGCAGTTCGGACACATCTAGCAATCAGCCCCAGCATTTT. Residues: CASSSDTSSNQPQHF.

The chain has TRBV20-1 and TRBJ2-7; 9 bases align to TRBD2. With V trimmed by 6 bases and J by 4 bases, 13 bases remained unmatched. The germline gives CDR1 DFQATT, CDR2 SNEGSKA (reference sequence). The CDR3 sequence is 15 residues long. The CDR3 loop is CSAPELAGKIYEQYF. Here the CDR3 DNA reads TGCAGTGCCCCCGAACTAGCGGGTAAAATTTACGAGCAGTACTTC.

The chain uses TRBV20-1 and TRBJ2-5, with TRBD2 matching over 9 bases. The V segment lost 8 bases and the J segment 1 base; nucleotides outside the gene matches: 11. There are 15 residues in the CDR3. The germline gives CDR1 DFQATT, CDR2 SNEGSKA (reference sequence). The chain's CDR3 is CSHPGGGGAQETQYF. DNA of the CDR3: TGCAGTCACCCTGGCGGCGGGGGGGCCCAAGAGACCCAGTACTTC.

This clonotype was detected a few times. One end of the junction varies from germline; a read error may be responsible. The rearrangement joins TRBV3-1 to TRBJ2-7; TRBD1 matches at 9 bases. Germline CDR1 is LGHDT and CDR2 is YNNKEL (reference sequence). The CDR3 sequence is 13 residues long. The DNA of the CDR3 is TGTGCCGGCAGCCAAGATCAGGGGACAGGGACGTACTTC. It encodes CAGSQDQGTGTYF.

The chain recombines TRBV4-1 with TRBJ2-3, with TRBD2 matching over 15 bases. This CDR3 comprises 17 residues. Losses at the gene ends were 2 bases for V and 4 bases for J; bases not matched to a gene: 4. Germline assignment: CDR1 MGHRA and CDR2 YSYEKL. The CDR3 region is CASSQPGLAGGADTQYF. CDR3 coding DNA: TGCGCCAGCAGCCAACCGGGACTAGCGGGGGGAGCAGATACGCAGTATTTT.

The chain employs TRBV7-7 and TRBJ2-6, with 11 bases lining up with TRBD2. The CDR3 consists of 21 residues. From germline, CDR1 is SSHAT and CDR2 FNYEAQ (reference sequence). Trimming cost V 5 bases and J 0 bases; bases outside gene matches: 15. The CDR3 is CASSPLSRTSGLYSGANVLTF. The CDR3 DNA is TGTGCCAGCAGCCCCCTATCCCGGACTAGCGGGCTCTACTCTGGGGCCAACGTCCTGACTTTC.

The table lists this clonotype with a count of one. No conserved phenylalanine or tryptophan is present at the end of the CDR3, so a read error is the likely explanation. The chain has TRBV27 and TRBJ2-7; 7 nucleotides line up with TRBD2. The length of the CDR3 is 14 residues. V was clipped by 2 bases and J by 3 bases; unmatched bases: 4. Germline CDR1 reads MNHEY; CDR2 reads SMNVEV (reference sequence). CDR3 bases: TGTGCCAGCAGTTTAGCGGGGGACTTCTACGAGCAGTACCTC. It specifies CASSLAGDFYEQYL.

This clonotype has a handful of counts. This chain joins TRBV20-1 and TRBJ2-3; D is tentatively TRBD1 or TRBD2 (5 bases each). Germline-derived CDR1 and CDR2 are DFQATT and SNEGSKA (reference sequence). The ends were cut back, 5 bases at V and 1 base at J, with 19 bases in the middle. This CDR3 contains 16 residues. The chain's CDR3 is CSADSPQGRGTDTQYF. The CDR3 DNA sequence: TGCAGTGCTGACTCACCTCAGGGACGGGGCACAGATACGCAGTATTTT.